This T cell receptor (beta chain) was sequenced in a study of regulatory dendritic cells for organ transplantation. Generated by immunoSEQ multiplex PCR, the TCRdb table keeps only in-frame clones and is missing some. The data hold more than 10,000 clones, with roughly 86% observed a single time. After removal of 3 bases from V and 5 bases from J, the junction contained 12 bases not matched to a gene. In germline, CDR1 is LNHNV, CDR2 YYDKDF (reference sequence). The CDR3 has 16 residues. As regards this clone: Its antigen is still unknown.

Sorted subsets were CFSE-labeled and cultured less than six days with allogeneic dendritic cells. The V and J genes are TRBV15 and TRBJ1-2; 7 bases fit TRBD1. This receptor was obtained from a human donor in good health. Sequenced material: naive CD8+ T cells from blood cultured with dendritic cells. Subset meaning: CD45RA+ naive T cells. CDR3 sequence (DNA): TGTGCCACCAGCAGCGCATCCCGATGGACAGGATATGGCTACACCTTC. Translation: CATSSASRWTGYGYTF. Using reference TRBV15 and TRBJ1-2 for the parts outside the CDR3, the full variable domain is DAMVIQNPRYQVTQFGKPVTLSCSQTLNHNVMYWYQQKSSQAPKLLFHYYDKDFNNEADTPDNFQSRRPNTSFCFLDIRSPGLGDTAMYLCATSSASRWTGYGYTFGSGTRLTVV.